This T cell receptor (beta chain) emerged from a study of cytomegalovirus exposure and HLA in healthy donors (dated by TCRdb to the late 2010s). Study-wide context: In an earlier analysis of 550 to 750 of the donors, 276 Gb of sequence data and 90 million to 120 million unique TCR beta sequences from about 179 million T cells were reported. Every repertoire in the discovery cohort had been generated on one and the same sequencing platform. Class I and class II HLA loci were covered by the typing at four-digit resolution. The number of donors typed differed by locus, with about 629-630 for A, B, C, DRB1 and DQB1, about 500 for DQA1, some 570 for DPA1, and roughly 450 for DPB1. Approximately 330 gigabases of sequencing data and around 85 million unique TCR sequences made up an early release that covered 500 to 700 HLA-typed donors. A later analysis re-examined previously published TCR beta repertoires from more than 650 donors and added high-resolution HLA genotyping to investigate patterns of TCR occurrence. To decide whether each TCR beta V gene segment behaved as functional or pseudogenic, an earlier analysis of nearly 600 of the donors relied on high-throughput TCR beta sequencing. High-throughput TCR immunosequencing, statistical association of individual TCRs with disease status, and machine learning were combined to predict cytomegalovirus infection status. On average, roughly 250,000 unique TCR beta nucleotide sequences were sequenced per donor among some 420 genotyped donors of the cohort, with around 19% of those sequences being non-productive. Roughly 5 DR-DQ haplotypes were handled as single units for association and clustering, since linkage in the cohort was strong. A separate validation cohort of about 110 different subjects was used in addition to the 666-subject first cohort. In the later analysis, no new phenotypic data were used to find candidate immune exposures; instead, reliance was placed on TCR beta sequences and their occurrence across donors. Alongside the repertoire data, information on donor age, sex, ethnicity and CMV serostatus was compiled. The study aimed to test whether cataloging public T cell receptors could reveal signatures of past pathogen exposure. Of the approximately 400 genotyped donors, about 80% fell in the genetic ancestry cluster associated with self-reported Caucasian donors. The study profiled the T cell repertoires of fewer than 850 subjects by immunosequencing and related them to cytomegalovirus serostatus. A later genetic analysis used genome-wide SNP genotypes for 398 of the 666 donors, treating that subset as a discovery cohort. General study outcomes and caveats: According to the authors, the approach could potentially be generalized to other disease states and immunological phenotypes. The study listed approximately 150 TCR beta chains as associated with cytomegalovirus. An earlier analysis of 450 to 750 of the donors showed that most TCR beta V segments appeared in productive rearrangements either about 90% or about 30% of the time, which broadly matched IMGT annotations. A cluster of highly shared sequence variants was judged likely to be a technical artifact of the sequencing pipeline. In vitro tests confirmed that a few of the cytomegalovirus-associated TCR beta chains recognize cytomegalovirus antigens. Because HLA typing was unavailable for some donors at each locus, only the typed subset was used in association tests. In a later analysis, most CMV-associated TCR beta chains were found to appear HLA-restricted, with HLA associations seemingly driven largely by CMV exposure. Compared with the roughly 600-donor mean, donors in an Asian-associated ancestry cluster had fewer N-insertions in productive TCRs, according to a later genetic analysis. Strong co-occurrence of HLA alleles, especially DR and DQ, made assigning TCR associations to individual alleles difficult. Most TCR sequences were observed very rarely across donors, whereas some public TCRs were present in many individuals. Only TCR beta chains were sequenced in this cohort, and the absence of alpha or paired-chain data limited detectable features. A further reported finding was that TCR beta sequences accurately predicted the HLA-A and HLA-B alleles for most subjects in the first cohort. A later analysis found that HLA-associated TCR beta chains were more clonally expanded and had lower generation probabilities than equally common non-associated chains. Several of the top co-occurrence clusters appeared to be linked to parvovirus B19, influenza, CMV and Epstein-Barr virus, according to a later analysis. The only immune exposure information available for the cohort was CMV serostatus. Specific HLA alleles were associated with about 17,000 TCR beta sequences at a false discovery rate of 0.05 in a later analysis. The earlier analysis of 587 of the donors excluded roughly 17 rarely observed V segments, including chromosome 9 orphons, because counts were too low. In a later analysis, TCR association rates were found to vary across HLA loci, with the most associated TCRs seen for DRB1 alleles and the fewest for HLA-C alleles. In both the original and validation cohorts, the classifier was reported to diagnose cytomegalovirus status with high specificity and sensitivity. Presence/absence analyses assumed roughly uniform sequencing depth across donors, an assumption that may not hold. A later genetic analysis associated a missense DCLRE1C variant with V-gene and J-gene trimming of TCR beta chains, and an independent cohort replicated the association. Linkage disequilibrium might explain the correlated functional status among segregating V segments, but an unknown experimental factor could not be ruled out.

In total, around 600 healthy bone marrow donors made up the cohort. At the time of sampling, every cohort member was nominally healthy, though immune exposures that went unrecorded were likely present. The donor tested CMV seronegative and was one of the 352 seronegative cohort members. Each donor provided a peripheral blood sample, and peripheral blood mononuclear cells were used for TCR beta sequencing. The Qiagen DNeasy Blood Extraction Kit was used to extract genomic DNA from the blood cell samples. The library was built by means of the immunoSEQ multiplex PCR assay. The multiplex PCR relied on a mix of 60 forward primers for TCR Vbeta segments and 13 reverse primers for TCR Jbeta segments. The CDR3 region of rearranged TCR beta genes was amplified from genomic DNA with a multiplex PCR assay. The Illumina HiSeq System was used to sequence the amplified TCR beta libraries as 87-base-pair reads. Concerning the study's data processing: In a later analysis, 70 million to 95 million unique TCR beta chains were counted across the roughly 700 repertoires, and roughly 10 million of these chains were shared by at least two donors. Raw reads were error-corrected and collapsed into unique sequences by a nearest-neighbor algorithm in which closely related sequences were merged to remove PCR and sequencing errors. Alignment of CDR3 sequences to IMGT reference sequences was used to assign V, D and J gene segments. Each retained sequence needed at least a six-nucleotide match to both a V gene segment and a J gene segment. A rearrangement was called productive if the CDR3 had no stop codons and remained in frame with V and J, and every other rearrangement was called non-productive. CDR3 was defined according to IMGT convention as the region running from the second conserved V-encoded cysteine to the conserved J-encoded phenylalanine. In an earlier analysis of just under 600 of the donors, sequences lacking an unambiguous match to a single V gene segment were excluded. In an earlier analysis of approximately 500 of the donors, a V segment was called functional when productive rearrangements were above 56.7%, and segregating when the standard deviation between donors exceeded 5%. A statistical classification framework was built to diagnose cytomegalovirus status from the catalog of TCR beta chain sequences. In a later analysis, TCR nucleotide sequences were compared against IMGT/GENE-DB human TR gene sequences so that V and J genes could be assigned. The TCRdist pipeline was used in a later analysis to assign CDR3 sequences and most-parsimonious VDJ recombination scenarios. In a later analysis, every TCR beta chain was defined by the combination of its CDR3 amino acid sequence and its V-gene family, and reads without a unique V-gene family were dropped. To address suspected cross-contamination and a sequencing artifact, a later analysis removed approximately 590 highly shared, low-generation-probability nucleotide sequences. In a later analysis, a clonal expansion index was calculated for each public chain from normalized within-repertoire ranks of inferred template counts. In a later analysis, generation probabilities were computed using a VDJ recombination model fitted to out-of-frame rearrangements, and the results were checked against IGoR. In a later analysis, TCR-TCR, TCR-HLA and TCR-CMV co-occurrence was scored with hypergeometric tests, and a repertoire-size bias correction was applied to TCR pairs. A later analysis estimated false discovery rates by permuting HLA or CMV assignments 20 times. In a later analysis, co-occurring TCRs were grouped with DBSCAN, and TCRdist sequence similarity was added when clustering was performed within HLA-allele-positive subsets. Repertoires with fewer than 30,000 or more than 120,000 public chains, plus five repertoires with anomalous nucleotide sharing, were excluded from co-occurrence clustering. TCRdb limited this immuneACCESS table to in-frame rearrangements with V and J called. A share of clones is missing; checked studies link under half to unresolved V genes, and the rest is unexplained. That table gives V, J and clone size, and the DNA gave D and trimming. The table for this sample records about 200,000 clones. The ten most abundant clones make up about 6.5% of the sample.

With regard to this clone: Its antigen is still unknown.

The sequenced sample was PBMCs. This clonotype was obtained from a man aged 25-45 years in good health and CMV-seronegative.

The CDR3 region reads CAWTRQALSGNTIYF. In nucleotides, the sequence is TGTGCCTGGACCCGACAGGCTTTATCTGGAAACACCATATATTTT. Recombination linked TRBV30 to TRBJ1-3; the D gene is possibly TRBD1, with 6 bases matching. The germline V gene (reference sequence) sets CDR1 to GTSNPN and CDR2 to SVGIG. Trimming removed 4 bases from V and 1 base from J, leaving 14 bases between the germline ends. The CDR3 covers 15 residues, taking in both the cysteine and the phenylalanine. The sequence is cut down to CDR3 DNA, 45 bases in frame from base 1.